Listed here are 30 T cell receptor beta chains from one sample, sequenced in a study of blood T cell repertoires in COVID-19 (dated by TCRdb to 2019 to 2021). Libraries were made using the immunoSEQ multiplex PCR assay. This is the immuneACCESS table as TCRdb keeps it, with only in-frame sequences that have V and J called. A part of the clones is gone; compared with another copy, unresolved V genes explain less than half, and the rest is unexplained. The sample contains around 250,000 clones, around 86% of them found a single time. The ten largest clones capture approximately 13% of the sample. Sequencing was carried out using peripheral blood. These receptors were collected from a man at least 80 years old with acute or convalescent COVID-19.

CDR3 coding DNA: TGTGCCAGCTCACCAAGGAGGGATCACTTCTCTGGAAACACCATATATTTT. Its translation: CASSPRRDHFSGNTIYF. The J gene is TRBJ1-3, the V gene TRBV18, with D unresolved. The length of the CDR3 is 17 residues. Germline V CDR1 and CDR2: KGHSH, LQKENI. The V and J ends lost 2 bases and 0 bases respectively, with 14 bases between them.

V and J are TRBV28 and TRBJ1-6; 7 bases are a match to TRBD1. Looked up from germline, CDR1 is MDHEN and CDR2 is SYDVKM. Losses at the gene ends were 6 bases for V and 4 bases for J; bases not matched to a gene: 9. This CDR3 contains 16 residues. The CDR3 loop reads CASRTHRDRYNSPLHF. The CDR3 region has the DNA TGTGCCAGCAGGACCCACCGGGACAGATATAATTCACCCCTCCACTTT.

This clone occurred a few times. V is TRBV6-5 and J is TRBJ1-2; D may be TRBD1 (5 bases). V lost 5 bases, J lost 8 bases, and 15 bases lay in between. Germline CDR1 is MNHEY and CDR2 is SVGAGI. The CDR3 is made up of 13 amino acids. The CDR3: CASSPFGGYGYTF. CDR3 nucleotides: TGTGCCAGCAGTCCGTTCGGGGGGTACGGCTACACCTTC.

In nucleotides, the CDR3 is TGTGCCAGCAGTGCGACCTCCGGGACTAGCGGCATCTACGAGCAGTACTTC. This translates into CASSATSGTSGIYEQYF. The chain recombines TRBV9 with TRBJ2-7; 11 positions agree with TRBD2. Germline V lookup: CDR1 SGDLS, CDR2 YYNGEE. This CDR3 has 17 residues. J gave up 3 bases and V 5 bases, and 13 bases lay outside the gene matches.

CDR3 bases: TGTGCCAGCAGTTGGGGGCGAGGGGGCTACAATGAGCAGTTCTTC. Translation gives CASSWGRGGYNEQFF. The V gene is TRBV28, the J gene TRBJ2-1; D is perhaps TRBD1 (6 bases). This CDR3 region has 15 residues. V dropped 4 bases and J dropped 3 bases, with 13 bases sitting between them. Per germline, CDR1 MDHEN and CDR2 SYDVKM.

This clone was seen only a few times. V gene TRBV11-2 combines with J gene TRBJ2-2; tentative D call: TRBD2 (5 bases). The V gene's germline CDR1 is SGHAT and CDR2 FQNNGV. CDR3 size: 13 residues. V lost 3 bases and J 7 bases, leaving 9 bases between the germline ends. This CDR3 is CASSFEGSGELFF. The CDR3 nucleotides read TGTGCCAGCAGCTTTGAAGGGAGCGGGGAGCTGTTTTTT.

CDR3: CASSRVRGTEAFF. The CDR3 bases are TGTGCCAGCAGCCGGGTAAGGGGGACTGAAGCTTTCTTT. The V and J genes are TRBV11-2 and TRBJ1-1, with a tentative D call TRBD1 (6 bases). Germline CDR1 reads SGHAT; CDR2 reads FQNNGV. This CDR3 region has 13 residues. Trimming left V 5 bases short and J 5 bases short, with 12 bases between.

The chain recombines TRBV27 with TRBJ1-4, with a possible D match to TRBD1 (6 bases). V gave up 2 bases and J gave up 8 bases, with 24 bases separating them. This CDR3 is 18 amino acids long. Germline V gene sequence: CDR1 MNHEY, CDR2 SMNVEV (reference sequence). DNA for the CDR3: TGTGCCAGCAGTTTAGGCAGGGGCAGGGCGGTTGAAGGGGAAAAACTGTTTTTT. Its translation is CASSLGRGRAVEGEKLFF.

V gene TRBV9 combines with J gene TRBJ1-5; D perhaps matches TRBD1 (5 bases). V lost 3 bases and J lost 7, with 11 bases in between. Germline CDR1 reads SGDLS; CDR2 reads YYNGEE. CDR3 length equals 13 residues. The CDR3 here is CASSETAKQPQHF. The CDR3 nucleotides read TGTGCCAGCAGCGAGACAGCAAAACAGCCCCAGCATTTT.

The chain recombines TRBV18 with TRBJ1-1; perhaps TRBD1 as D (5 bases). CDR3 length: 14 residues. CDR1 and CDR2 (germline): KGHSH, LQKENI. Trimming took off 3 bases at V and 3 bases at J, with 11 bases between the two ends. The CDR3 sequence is CASSPLGGDTEAFF. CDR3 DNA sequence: TGTGCCAGCTCACCCCTCGGGGGTGACACTGAAGCTTTCTTT.

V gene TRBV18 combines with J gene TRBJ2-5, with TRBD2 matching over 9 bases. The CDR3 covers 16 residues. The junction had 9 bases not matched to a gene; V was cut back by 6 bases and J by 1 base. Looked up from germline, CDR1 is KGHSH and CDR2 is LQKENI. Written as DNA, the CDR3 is TGTGCCAGCTCCCCTAGTAGCGGGGGCTTCCAAGAGACCCAGTACTTC. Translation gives CASSPSSGGFQETQYF.

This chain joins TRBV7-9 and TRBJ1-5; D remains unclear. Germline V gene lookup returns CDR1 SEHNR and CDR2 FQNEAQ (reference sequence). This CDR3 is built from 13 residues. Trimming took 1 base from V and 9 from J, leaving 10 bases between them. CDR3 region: CASSLGVARPQHF. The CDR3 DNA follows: TGTGCCAGCAGCTTAGGAGTCGCGCGGCCCCAGCATTTT.

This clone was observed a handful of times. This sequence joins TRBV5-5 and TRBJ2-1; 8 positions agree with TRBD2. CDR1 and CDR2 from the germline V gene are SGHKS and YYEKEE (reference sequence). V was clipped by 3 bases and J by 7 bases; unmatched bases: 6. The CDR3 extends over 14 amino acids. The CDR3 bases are TGTGCCAGCAGCTCCCCGGGACTAGGGAATGAGCAGTTCTTC. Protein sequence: CASSSPGLGNEQFF.

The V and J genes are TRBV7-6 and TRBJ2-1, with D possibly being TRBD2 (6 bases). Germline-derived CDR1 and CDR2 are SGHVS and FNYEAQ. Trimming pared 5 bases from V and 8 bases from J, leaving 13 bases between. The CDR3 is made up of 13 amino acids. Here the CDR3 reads CASSPGLGDEQFF. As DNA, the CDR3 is TGTGCCAGCAGCCCGGGACTGGGCGATGAGCAGTTCTTC.

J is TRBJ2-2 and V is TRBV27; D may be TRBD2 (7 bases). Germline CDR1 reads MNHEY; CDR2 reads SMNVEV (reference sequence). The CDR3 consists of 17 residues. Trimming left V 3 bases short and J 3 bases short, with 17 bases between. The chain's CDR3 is CASSFGTGGAYTGELFF. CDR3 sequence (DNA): TGTGCCAGCAGTTTCGGCACGGGGGGCGCGTACACCGGGGAGCTGTTTTTT.

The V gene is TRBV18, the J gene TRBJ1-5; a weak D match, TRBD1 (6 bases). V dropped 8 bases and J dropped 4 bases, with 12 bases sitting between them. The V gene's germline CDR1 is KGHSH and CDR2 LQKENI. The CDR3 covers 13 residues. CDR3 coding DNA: TGTGCCAGCGCAGGACAGAAGAATCAGCCCCAGCATTTT. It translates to CASAGQKNQPQHF.

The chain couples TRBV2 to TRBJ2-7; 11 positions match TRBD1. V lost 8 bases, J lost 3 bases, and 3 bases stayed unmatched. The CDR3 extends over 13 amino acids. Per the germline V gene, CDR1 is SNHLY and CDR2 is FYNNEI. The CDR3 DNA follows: TGTGCCAGCGGGGACAGGGGGGACTACGAGCAGTACTTC. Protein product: CASGDRGDYEQYF. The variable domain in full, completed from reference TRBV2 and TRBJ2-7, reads EPEVTQTPSHQVTQMGQEVILRCVPISNHLYFYWYRQILGQKVEFLVSFYNNEISEKSEIFDDQFSVERPDGSNFTLKIRSTKLEDSAMYFCASGDRGDYEQYFGPGTRLTVT.

The CDR3 here is CASSGRGGTEAFF. In DNA, the CDR3 is TGTGCCAGCAGTGGGAGGGGAGGCACTGAAGCTTTCTTT. The rearrangement uses TRBV25-1 and TRBJ1-1; perhaps TRBD1 as D (5 bases). The V end lost 4 bases, the J end lost 4 bases, and 10 bases lay between the germline ends. Germline-derived CDR1 and CDR2 are MGHDK and SYGVNS. This CDR3 comprises 13 residues. The full variable domain, in which reference TRBV25-1 and TRBJ1-1 provide the parts outside the CDR3, is EADIYQTPRYLVIGTGKKITLECSQTMGHDKMYWYQQDPGMELHLIHYSYGVNSTEKGDLSSESTVSRIRTEHFPLTLESARPSHTSQYLCASSGRGGTEAFFGQGTRLTVV.

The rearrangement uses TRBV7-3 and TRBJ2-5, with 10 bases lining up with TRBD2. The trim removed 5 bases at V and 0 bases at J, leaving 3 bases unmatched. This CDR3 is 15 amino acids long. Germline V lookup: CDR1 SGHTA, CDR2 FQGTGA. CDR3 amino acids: CASSLAGAYQETQYF. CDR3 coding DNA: TGTGCCAGCAGCCTAGCGGGAGCGTACCAAGAGACCCAGTACTTC.

The CDR3 region has the DNA TGTGCCAGCAGTCCCCGCCACCTAGGGAGGTCCGACGGGGCCAACGTCCTGACTTTC. Translated: CASSPRHLGRSDGANVLTF. The chain has TRBV6-6 and TRBJ2-6; D is possibly TRBD2 (6 bases). The CDR3 extends over 19 amino acids. CDR1 is MNHNY, CDR2 SVGAGI, per germline (reference sequence). V dropped 5 bases and J dropped 4 bases, with 24 bases sitting between them.

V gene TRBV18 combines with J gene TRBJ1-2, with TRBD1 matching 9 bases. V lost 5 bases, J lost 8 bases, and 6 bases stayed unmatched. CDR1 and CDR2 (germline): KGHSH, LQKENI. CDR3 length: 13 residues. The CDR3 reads CASSIRTGDGYTF. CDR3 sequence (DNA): TGTGCCAGCTCAATCCGGACAGGGGACGGCTACACCTTC.

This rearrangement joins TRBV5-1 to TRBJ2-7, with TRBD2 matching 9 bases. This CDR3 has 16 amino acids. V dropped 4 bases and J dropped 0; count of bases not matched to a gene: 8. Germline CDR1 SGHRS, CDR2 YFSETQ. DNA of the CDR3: TGCGCCAGCAGCCCCGCGGGGGGGACGACCTCCTACGAGCAGTACTTC. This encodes CASSPAGGTTSYEQYF. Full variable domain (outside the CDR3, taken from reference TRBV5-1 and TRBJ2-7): KAGVTQTPRYLIKTRGQQVTLSCSPISGHRSVSWYQQTPGQGLQFLFEYFSETQRNKGNFPGRFSGRQFSNSRSEMNVSTLELGDSALYLCASSPAGGTTSYEQYFGPGTRLTVT.

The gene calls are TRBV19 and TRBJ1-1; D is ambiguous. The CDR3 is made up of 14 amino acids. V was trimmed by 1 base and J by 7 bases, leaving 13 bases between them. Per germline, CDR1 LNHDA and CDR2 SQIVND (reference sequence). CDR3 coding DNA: TGTGCCAGTAGTATAGGAGGTCTCGGAGGTGAAGCTTTCTTT. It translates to CASSIGGLGGEAFF. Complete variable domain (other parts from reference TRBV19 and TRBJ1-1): DGGITQSPKYLFRKEGQNVTLSCEQNLNHDAMYWYRQDPGQGLRLIYYSQIVNDFQKGDIAEGYSVSREKKESFPLTVTSAQKNPTAFYLCASSIGGLGGEAFFGQGTRLTVV.

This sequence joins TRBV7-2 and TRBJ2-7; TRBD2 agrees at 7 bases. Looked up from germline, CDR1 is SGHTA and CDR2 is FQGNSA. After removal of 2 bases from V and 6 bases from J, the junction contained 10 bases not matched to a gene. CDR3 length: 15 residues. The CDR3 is CASSLRGLDALEQYF. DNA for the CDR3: TGTGCCAGCAGCTTAAGAGGACTAGATGCGCTCGAGCAGTACTTC.

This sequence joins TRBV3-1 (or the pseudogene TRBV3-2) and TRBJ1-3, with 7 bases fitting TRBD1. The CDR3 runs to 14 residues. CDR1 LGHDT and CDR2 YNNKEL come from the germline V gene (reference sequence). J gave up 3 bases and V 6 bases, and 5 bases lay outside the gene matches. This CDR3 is CASREAGGGNTIYF. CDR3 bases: TGTGCCAGCAGAGAGGCAGGGGGTGGAAACACCATATATTTT.

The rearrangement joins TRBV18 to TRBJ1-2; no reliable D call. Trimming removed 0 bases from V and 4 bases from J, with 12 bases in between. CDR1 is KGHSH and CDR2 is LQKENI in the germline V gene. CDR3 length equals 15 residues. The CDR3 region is CASSPPPSLSYGYTF. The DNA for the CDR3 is TGTGCCAGCTCACCACCCCCATCGTTGAGCTATGGCTACACCTTC.

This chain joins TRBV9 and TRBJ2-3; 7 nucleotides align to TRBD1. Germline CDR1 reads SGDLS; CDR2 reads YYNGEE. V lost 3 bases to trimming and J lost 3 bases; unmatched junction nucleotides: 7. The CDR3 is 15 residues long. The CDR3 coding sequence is TGTGCCAGCAGCGCCACAGGGGTCGGGACAGATACGCAGTATTTT. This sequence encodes CASSATGVGTDTQYF.

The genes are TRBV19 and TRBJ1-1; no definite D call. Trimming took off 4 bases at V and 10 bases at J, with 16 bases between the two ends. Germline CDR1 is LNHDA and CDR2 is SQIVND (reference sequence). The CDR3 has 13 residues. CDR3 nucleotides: TGTGCCAGTAGTACCCGACGGGGAGATTTAGCTTTCTTT. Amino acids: CASSTRRGDLAFF.

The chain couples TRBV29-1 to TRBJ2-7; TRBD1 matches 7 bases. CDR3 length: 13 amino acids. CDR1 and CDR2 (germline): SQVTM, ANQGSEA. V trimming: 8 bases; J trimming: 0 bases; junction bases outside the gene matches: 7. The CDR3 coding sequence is TGCAGCTCCCGGGACAGTGGCTCCTACGAGCAGTACTTC. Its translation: CSSRDSGSYEQYF.

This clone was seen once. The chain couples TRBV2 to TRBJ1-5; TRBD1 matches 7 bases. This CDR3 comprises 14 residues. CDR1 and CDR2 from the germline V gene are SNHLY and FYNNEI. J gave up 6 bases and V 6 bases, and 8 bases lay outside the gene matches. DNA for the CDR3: TGTGCCAGCAGAGACCGGGACAGAACTCAGCCCCAGCATTTT. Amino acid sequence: CASRDRDRTQPQHF.